The clone carrying this T cell receptor (beta chain) has just a few counts. Its antigen is currently unknown. The sample is drawn from a study of T-cell memory formation after mild COVID-19. The CDR3 has 15 residues. V was clipped by 2 bases and J by 7 bases, with 12 bases between them. Per the germline V gene, CDR1 is MNHEY and CDR2 is SVGEGT. Points from the study as a whole: Clones that contracted from day 15 to 85 had balanced CD4/CD8; later expanders were CD4+ biased.

TCRdb used MiXCR to reprocess the 5' RACE reads, holding one entry per CDR3 protein. The sample includes fewer than 300,000 distinct CDR3 sequences, over 15% of them seen just once. The chain recombines TRBV6-2 or TRBV6-3 with TRBJ1-6; D is ambiguous. The clonotype was recovered from a young man who had mild COVID-19 (a few samples of this study predate the infection). Cell type and time point are not known. Material for sequencing was PBMCs or a T cell subset sorted from them (not recorded which). CDR3 amino acids: CASSYSPLENSPLHF. As DNA, the CDR3 is TGTGCCAGCAGTTACAGTCCCCTTGAAAATTCACCCCTCCACTTT.